The 8 T cell receptor beta chains below were found in one sample sequenced in a study of T cell responses to AZD1222 COVID-19 vaccine. Only in-frame clones appear in the TCRdb table, and some are missing; sequencing was by immunoSEQ multiplex PCR. The sample has 90,000 or so clones, about 89% seen once; the top ten hold about 5.5%. The specimen comprised peripheral blood, sampled 28 days after the second AZD1222 dose. These TCRs come from an adult who received the AZD1222 COVID-19 vaccine.

J is TRBJ1-1 and V is TRBV10-1, with 7 bases aligning to TRBD1. Germline loops: CDR1 WNHNN, CDR2 SYGVQD (reference sequence). The CDR3 sequence is 14 residues long. After removal of 6 bases from V and 8 bases from J, the junction contained 12 bases not matched to a gene. As DNA, the CDR3 is TGCGCCAGCAGCACTACGCGACAGGGTGTAGAAGCTTTCTTT. Protein: CASSTTRQGVEAFF.

The rearrangement joins TRBV7-3 to TRBJ1-2, with no clear D. The V end was cut by 4 bases, the J end by 7 bases, with 22 bases between. The germline V gene encodes CDR1 SGHTA and CDR2 FQGTGA. The CDR3 sequence is 16 residues long. Here the CDR3 DNA reads TGTGCCAGCAGCTCTTACCCTCCGGGCCGCGCAGGTGGCTACACCTTC. The encoded protein is CASSSYPPGRAGGYTF.

This chain's CDR3 is CASRTTGGTYNEQFF. As DNA, the CDR3 is TGTGCCAGTAGGACAACAGGGGGCACCTACAATGAGCAGTTCTTC. The genes are TRBV19 and TRBJ2-1, with 9 bases matching TRBD1. Germline V gene lookup returns CDR1 LNHDA and CDR2 SQIVND (reference sequence). V lost 6 bases, J lost 2 bases, and 5 bases stayed unmatched. This CDR3 has 15 residues.

This clone occurred once. Other DNA sequences within the sample encode an identical CDR3. This rearrangement joins TRBV20-1 to TRBJ2-5; D is ambiguous. This CDR3 has 11 amino acids. V was shortened by 1 base and J by 2 bases, with 2 bases between the two germline ends. Looked up from germline, CDR1 is DFQATT and CDR2 is SNEGSKA (reference sequence). The chain's CDR3 is CSARGQETQYF. The CDR3 nucleotides read TGCAGTGCTAGAGGACAAGAGACCCAGTACTTC.

This clone was seen a few times. The CDR3 here is CASSSSFETQYF. The CDR3 nucleotides read TGTGCCAGCAGTTCTAGCTTCGAGACCCAGTACTTC. The V gene is TRBV3-1 (or the pseudogene TRBV3-2), the J gene TRBJ2-5, with a possible D match to TRBD2 (5 bases). This CDR3 comprises 12 residues. Germline CDR1 reads LGHDT; CDR2 reads YNNKEL (reference sequence). The V end was cut by 6 bases, the J end by 5 bases, with 10 bases between.

The CDR3 reads CASSLAGQLANYGYTF. The CDR3 nucleotides read TGTGCCAGCAGCTTGGCGGGACAACTAGCTAACTATGGCTACACCTTC. The chain employs TRBV5-4 and TRBJ1-2; D is possibly TRBD1 (6 bases). This CDR3 contains 16 residues. Germline CDR1 is SGHNT and CDR2 is YYREEE (reference sequence). V lost 0 bases and J lost 0, with 12 bases in between.

The gene calls are TRBV11-2 and TRBJ2-4, with D hard to call. V lost 5 bases to trimming and J lost 6 bases, with 11 bases between them. There are 13 residues in the CDR3. The germline V gene encodes CDR1 SGHAT and CDR2 FQNNGV. CDR3 sequence: CASSNRDPNIQYF. The CDR3 DNA reads TGTGCCAGCAGCAACAGAGACCCAAACATTCAGTACTTC.

The J gene is TRBJ2-1, the V gene TRBV5-1; maybe TRBD2 (5 bases). Trimming took 3 bases from V and 0 from J, leaving 16 bases between them. Germline V lookup: CDR1 SGHRS, CDR2 YFSETQ. The CDR3 totals 17 residues. The chain's CDR3 is CASSSSSRRSSYNEQFF. The CDR3 DNA follows: TGCGCCAGCAGCTCAAGTTCTAGGAGGTCCTCCTACAATGAGCAGTTCTTC.